This T cell receptor (beta chain) derives from a study of shared clonotypes between healthy human individuals. Study overall: Three CD4 naive, three CD4 memory, two CD8 naive and one CD8 memory plate were used per donor.

Germline lookup yields CDR1 KGHSH and CDR2 LQKENI. The CDR3 loop spans 14 amino acids. V lost 3 bases, J lost 0 bases, and 8 bases lay in between. The study's findings and limits: Clonotypes that were shared across a handful of donors made up approximately 5% of naive CD4 clonotypes.

In the case of this clone: Antigen: not known.

The method was immunoSEQ multiplex PCR; TCRdb's version includes in-frame clones alone and lacks a portion of them. Of approximately 2,000,000 clones detected, 85% to 95% appear once; the ten largest clones hold approximately 0.39%. The sequence derives from a man between 18 and 35 years old in good health. Some clones in this sample may be carry-over from other donors' samples. The specimen sequenced was naive CD4+ T cells from PBMCs. The subset denotes: CD45RA+ positively selected. The chain has TRBV18 and TRBJ1-1; D possibly corresponds to TRBD1 (5 bases). The CDR3 is CASSPGPMNTEAFF. CDR3 DNA: TGTGCCAGCTCACCGGGACCGATGAACACTGAAGCTTTCTTT.